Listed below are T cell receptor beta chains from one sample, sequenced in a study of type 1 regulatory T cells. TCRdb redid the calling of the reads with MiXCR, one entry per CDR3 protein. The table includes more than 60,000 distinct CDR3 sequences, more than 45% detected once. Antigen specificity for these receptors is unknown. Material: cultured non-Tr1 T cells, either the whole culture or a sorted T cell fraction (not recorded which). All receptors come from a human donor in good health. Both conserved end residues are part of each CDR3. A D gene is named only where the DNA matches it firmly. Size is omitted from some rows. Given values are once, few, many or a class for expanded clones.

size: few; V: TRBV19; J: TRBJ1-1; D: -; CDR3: CASKTAKNTEAFF; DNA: TGTGCCAGTAAAACGGCAAAGAACACTGAAGCTTTCTTT
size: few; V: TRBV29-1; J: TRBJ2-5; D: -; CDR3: CSVSGHLQETQYF; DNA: TGCAGCGTTTCGGGGCACCTCCAAGAGACCCAGTACTTC
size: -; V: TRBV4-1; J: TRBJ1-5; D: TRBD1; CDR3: CASSQEDRLNQPQHF; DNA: TGCGCCAGCAGCCAAGAGGACAGGCTCAATCAGCCCCAGCATTTT
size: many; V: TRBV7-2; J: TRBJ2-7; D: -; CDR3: CASSLAFGGREQYF; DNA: TGTGCCAGCAGCTTAGCGTTCGGTGGGCGCGAGCAGTACTTC
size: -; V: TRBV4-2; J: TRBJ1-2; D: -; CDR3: CASSTSEEGYGYTF; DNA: TGTGCCAGCAGCACAAGCGAGGAAGGCTATGGCTACACCTTC
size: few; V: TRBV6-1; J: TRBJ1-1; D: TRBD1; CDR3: CASRAGTGGNTEAFF; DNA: TGTGCCAGCAGGGCCGGGACAGGGGGGAACACTGAAGCTTTCTTT
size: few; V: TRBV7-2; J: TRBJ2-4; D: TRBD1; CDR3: CASSLRQGAKNIQYF; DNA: TGTGCCAGCAGCCTAAGACAGGGGGCCAAAAACATTCAGTACTTC
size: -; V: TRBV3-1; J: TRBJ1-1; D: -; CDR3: CASSQNTRGTEAFF; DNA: TGTGCCAGCAGCCAAAACACTCGGGGAACTGAAGCTTTCTTT
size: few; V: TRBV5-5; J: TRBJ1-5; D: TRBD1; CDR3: CASSLAPENRGRAYQPQHF; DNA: TGTGCCAGCAGCTTGGCCCCGGAAAACAGGGGGCGGGCGTATCAGCCCCAGCATTTT
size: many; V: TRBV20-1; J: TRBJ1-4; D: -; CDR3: CSAPVQVPNEKLFF; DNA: TGCAGTGCTCCCGTTCAGGTGCCTAATGAAAAACTGTTTTTT
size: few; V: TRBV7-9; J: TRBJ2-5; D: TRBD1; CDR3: CASSLGDRGGSETQYF; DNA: TGTGCCAGCAGCTTAGGGGACAGGGGAGGATCGGAGACCCAGTACTTC
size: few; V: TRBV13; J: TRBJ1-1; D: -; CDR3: CASSLEQGPMNTEAFF; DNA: TGTGCCAGCAGCTTAGAGCAGGGCCCCATGAACACTGAAGCTTTCTTT
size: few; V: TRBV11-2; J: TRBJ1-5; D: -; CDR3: CASSLEGDKNQPQHF; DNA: TGTGCCAGCAGCTTAGAAGGAGACAAAAATCAGCCCCAGCATTTT
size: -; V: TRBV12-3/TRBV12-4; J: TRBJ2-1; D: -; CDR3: CASTIVRAYNEQFF; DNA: TGTGCCAGCACCATAGTTCGGGCCTACAATGAGCAGTTCTTC
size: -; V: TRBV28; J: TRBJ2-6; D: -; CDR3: CASSFLSGANVLTF; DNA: TGTGCCAGCAGTTTTCTGTCCGGGGCCAACGTCCTGACTTTC
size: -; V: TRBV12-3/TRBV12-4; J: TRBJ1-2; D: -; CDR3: CASRRAGVNYGYTF; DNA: TGTGCCAGCAGGCGGGCGGGGGTTAACTATGGCTACACCTTC
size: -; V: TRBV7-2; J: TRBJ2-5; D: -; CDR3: CASSLSAGAQETQYF; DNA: TGTGCCAGCAGCTTAAGCGCCGGGGCGCAAGAGACCCAGTACTTC
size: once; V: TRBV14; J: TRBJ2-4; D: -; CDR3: CASSQGGGYNIQYF; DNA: TGTGCCAGCAGCCAAGGGGGAGGCTACAACATTCAGTACTTC
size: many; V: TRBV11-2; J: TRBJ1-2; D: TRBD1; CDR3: CASSWTGNYGYTF; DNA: TGTGCCAGCAGCTGGACAGGGAACTATGGCTACACCTTC
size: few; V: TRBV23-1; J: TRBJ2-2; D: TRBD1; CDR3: CASSHTPGQGSTGELFF; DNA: TGCGCCAGCAGTCATACCCCGGGACAGGGGAGCACCGGGGAGCTGTTTTTT
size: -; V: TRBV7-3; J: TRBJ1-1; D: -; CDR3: CASSSHDGVTEAFF; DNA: TGTGCCAGCAGCTCCCATGATGGAGTCACTGAAGCTTTCTTT
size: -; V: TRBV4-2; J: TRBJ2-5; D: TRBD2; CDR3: CASSQGPAGGRETQYF; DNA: TGTGCCAGCAGCCAAGGGCCGGCGGGGGGGCGAGAGACCCAGTACTTC
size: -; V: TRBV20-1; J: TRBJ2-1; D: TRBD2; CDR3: CGASTSGGGNEQFF; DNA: TGCGGTGCTAGCACTAGCGGGGGGGGCAATGAGCAGTTCTTC
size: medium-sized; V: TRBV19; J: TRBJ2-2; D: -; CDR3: CASSISLTTGELFF; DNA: TGTGCCAGTAGTATCAGCTTGACTACCGGGGAGCTGTTTTTT
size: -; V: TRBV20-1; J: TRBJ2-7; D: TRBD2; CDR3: CSALKAGSLDEQYF; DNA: TGCAGTGCTTTGAAAGCGGGATCCCTGGATGAGCAGTACTTC